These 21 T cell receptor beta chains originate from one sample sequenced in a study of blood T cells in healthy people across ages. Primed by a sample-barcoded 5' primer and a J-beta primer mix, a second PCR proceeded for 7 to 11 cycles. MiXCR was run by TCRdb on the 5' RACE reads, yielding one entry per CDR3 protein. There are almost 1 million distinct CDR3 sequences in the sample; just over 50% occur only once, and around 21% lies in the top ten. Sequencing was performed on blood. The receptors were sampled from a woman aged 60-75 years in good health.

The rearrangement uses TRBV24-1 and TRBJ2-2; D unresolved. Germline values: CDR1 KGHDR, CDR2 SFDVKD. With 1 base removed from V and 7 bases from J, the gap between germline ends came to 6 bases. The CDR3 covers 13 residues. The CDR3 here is CATSDFSSGELFF. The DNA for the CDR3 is TGTGCCACCAGTGATTTTTCCAGCGGGGAGCTGTTTTTT.

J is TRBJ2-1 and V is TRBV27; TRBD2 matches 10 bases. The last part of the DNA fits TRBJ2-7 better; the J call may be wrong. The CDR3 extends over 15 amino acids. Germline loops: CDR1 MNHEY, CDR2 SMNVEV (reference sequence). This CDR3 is CASSPTSGAYNEQYF. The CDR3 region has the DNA TGTGCCAGCAGTCCCACTAGCGGGGCCTACAATGAGCAGTACTTC.

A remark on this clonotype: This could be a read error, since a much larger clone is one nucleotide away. The CDR3 loop is CASKVREAPYNEQYF. For the CDR3, the DNA is TGTGCCAGCAAGGTGAGGGAGGCTCCCTACAATGAGCAGTACTTC. The chain couples TRBV28 to TRBJ2-5; weak D call: TRBD2 (6 bases). The germline V gene has CDR1 MDHEN and CDR2 SYDVKM. The CDR3 covers 15 residues. Trimming cost V 7 bases and J 11 bases, with 26 bases left between them.

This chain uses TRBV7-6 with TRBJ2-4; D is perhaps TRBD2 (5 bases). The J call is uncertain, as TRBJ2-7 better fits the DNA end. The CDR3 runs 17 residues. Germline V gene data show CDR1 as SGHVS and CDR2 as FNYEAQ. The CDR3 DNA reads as TGTGCCAGCAGCTTGCGGCCACTAGTCAAAGTGGCCTACGAGCAGTACTTC. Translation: CASSLRPLVKVAYEQYF.

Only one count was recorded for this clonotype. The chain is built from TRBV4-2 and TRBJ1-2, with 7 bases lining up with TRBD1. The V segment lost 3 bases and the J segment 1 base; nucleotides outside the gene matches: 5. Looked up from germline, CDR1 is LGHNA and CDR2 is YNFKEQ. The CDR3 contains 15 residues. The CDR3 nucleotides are TGTGCCAGCAGCCAGCAGACAGGGATTAACTATGGCTACACCTTC. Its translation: CASSQQTGINYGYTF.

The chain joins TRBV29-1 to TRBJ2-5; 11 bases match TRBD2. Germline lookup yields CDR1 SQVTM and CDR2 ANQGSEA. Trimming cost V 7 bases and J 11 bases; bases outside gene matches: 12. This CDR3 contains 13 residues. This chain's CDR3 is CSAEGLADNEQYF. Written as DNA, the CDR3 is TGCAGCGCAGAGGGACTAGCGGACAATGAGCAGTACTTC.

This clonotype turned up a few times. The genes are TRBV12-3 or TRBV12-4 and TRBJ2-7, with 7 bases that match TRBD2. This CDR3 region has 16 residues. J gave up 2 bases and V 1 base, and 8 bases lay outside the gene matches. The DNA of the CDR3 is TGTGCCAGCAGTTTAGGGGTAGCGGGCAGCCCCTACGAGCAGTACTTC. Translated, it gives CASSLGVAGSPYEQYF.

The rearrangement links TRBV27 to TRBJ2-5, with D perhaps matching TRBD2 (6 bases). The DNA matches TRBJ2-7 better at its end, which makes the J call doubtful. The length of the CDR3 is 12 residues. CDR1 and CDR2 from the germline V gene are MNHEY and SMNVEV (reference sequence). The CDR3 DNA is TGTGCCACCGGAGAGGGACTTTACGAGCAGTACTTC. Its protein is CATGEGLYEQYF.

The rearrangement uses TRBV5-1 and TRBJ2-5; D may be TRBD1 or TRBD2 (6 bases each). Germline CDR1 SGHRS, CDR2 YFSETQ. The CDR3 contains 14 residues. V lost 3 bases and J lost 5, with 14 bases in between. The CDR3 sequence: CASSSPGGGETQYF. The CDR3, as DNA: TGCGCCAGCAGCTCCCCTGGAGGGGGGGAGACCCAGTACTTC.

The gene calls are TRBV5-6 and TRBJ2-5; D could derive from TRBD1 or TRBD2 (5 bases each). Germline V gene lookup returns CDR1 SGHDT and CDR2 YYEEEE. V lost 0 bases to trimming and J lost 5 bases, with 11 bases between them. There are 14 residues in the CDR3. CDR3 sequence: CASSLVGRMETQYF. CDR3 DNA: TGTGCCAGCAGCTTGGTGGGACGGATGGAGACCCAGTACTTC.

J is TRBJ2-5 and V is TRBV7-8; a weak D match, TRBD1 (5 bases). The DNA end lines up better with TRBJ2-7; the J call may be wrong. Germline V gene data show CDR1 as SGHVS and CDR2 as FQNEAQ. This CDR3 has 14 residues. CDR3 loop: CASRANQGRYEQYF. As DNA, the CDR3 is TGTGCCAGCAGAGCCAATCAGGGAAGGTACGAGCAGTACTTC.

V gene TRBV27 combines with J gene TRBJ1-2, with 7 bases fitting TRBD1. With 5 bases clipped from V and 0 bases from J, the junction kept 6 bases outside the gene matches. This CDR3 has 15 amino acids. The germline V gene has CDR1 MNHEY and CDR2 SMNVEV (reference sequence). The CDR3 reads CASSRTGWANYGYTF. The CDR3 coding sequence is TGTGCCAGCAGTCGGACAGGATGGGCTAACTATGGCTACACCTTC.

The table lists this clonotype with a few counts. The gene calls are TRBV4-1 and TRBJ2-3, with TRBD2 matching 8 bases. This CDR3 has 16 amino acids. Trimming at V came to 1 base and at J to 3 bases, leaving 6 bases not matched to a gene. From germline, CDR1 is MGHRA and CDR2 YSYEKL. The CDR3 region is CASSQVFREGTDTQYF. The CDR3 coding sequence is TGCGCCAGCAGCCAAGTTTTCCGGGAGGGGACAGATACGCAGTATTTT.

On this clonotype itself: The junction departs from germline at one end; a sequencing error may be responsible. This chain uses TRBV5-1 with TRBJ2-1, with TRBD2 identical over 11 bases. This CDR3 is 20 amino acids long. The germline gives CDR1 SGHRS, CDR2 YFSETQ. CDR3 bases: TGCGCCAGCAGCCCCCGCGGGACAGACTCACTAGCGGGGGACTACAATGGGCAGTTCTTC. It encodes CASSPRGTDSLAGDYNGQFF. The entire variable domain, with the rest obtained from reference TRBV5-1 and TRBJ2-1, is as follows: KAGVTQTPRYLIKTRGQQVTLSCSPISGHRSVSWYQQTPGQGLQFLFEYFSETQRNKGNFPGRFSGRQFSNSRSEMNVSTLELGDSALYLCASSPRGTDSLAGDYNGQFFGPGTRLTVL.

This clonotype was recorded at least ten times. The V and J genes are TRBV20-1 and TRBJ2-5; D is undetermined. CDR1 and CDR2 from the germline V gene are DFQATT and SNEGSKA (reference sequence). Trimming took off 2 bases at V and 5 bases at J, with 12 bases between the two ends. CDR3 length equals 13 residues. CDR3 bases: TGCAGTGCTAGACTGCCCCGGCCTGAGACCCAGTACTTC. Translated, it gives CSARLPRPETQYF.

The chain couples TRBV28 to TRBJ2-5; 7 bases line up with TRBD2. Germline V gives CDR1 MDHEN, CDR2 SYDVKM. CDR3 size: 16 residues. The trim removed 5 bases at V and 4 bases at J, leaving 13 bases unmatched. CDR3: CASSLLGAGVGETQYF. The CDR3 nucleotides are TGTGCCAGCAGTCTATTAGGGGCGGGAGTAGGAGAGACCCAGTACTTC.

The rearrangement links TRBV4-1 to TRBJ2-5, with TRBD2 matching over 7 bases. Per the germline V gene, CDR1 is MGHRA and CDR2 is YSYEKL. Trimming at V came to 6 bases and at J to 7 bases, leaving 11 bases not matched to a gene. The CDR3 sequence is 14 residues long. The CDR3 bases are TGCGCCAGCAGATCTGCGGGAGAGTCAAGGACCCAGTACTTC. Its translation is CASRSAGESRTQYF.

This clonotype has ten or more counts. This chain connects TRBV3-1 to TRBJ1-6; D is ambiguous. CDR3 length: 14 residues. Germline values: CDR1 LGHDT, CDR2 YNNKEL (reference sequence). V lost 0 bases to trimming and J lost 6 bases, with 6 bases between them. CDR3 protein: CASSQEGFNSPLHF. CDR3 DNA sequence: TGTGCCAGCAGCCAAGAGGGTTTTAATTCACCCCTCCACTTT. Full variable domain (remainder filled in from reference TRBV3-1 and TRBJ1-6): DTAVSQTPKYLVTQMGNDKSIKCEQNLGHDTMYWYKQDSKKFLKIMFSYNNKELIINETVPNRFSPKSPDKAHLNLHINSLELGDSAVYFCASSQEGFNSPLHFGNGTRLTVT.

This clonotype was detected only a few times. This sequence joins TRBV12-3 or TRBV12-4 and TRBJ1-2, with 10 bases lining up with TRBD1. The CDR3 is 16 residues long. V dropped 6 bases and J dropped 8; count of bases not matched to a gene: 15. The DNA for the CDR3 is TGTGCCAGCAGGGCCTCCGGGACAGGGGCATCCTTCGGCTACACCTTC. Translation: CASRASGTGASFGYTF.

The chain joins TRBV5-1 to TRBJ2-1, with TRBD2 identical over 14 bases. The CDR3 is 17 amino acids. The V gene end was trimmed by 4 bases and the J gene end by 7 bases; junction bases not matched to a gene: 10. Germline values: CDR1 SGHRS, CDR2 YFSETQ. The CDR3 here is CASSGYGTSGSFNEQFF. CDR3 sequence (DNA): TGCGCCAGCAGCGGATATGGGACTAGCGGGAGTTTTAATGAGCAGTTCTTC.

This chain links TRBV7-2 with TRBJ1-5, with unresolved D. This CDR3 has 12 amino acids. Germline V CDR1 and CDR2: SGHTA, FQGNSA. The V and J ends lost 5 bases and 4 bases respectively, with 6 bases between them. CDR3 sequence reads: CASSVLNQPQHF. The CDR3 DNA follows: TGTGCCAGCAGCGTATTAAATCAGCCCCAGCATTTT.